This T cell receptor beta chain was retrieved from a study of blood T cell repertoires in COVID-19. About the research overall: Italy, Spain and the United States were the sources of the convalescent and acute COVID-19 samples. In each case, the material was cDNA or gDNA derived from T cells, B-cell-depleted T cells, or PBMCs.

Authors' analysis steps: Nucleated cell number was recorded as an estimate derived from reference gene primer amplification. TCRdb keeps only in-frame clones here, not all; method: immunoSEQ multiplex PCR. That table furnishes V, J and clone size, whereas the DNA furnished D and trimming. The sample shows about 180,000 clones, around 87% of them seen only once. The CDR3 contains 16 residues. Between the trimmed V and J ends, which lost 5 bases and 2 bases, there was a span of 17 bases. Germline V gene data show CDR1 as MNHEY and CDR2 as SVGEGT. This clone was recorded a few times. The chain has TRBV6-2 or TRBV6-3 and TRBJ2-3, with unresolved D. The material sequenced was peripheral blood. The TCR was taken from a man between 40 and 49 years old with active or convalescent COVID-19. CDR3 loop: CASSRERNLPTDTQYF. CDR3 coding DNA: TGTGCCAGCAGTCGTGAGCGAAACCTACCCACAGATACGCAGTATTTT.